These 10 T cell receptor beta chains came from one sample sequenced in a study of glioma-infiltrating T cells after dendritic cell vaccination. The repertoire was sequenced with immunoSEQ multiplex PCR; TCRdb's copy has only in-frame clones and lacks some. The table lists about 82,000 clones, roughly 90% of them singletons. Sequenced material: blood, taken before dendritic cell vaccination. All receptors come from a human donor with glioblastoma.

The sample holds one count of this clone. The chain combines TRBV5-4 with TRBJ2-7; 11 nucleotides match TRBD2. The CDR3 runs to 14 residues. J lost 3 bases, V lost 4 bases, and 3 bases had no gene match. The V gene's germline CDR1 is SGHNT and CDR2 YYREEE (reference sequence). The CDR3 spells CASSHTSGSYEQYF. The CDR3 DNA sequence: TGTGCCAGCAGCCATACTAGCGGGAGCTACGAGCAGTACTTC.

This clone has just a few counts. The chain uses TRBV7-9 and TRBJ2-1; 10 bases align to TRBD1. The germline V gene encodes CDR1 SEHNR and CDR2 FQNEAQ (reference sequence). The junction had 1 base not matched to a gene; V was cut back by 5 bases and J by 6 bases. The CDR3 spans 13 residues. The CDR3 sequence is CASSDRGPNEQFF. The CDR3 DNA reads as TGTGCCAGCAGCGACAGGGGGCCCAATGAGCAGTTCTTC.

The CDR3 sequence is CASSLGQVYSNQPQHF. The CDR3, as DNA: TGTGCCAGCTCACTGGGACAGGTCTATAGCAATCAGCCCCAGCATTTT. The chain couples TRBV18 to TRBJ1-5; TRBD1 aligns across 8 bases. Germline CDR1 is KGHSH and CDR2 is LQKENI. The CDR3 covers 16 residues. V trimming: 4 bases; J trimming: 0 bases; junction bases outside the gene matches: 5.

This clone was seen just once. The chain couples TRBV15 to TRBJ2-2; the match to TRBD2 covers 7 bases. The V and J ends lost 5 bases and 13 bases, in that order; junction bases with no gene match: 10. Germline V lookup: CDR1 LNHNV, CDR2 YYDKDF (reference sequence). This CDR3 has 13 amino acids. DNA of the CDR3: TGTGCCACCAGCGCTCGACTAGCCGTCCGGCTGTTTTTT. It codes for CATSARLAVRLFF. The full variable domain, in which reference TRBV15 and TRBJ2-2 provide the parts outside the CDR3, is DAMVIQNPRYQVTQFGKPVTLSCSQTLNHNVMYWYQQKSSQAPKLLFHYYDKDFNNEADTPDNFQSRRPNTSFCFLDIRSPGLGDTAMYLCATSARLAVRLFFGEGSRLTVL.

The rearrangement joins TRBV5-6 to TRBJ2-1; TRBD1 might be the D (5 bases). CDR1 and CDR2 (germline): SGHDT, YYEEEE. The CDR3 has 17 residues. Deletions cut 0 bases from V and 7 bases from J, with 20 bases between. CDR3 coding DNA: TGTGCCAGCAGCTTGGAGCTGTCTAGGGGTCTCTTAAATGAGCAGTTCTTC. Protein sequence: CASSLELSRGLLNEQFF.

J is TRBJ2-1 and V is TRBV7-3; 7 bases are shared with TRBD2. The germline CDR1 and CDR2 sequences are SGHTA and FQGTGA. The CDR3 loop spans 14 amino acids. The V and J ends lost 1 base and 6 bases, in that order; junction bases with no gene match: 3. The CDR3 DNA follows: TGTGCCAGCAGCTTAAGCGGGAGAGTCAATGAGCAGTTCTTC. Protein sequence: CASSLSGRVNEQFF. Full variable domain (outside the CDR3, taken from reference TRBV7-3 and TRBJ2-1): GAGVSQTPSNKVTEKGKYVELRCDPISGHTALYWYRQSLGQGPEFLIYFQGTGAADDSGLPNDRFFAVRPEGSVSTLKIQRTERGDSAVYLCASSLSGRVNEQFFGPGTRLTVL.

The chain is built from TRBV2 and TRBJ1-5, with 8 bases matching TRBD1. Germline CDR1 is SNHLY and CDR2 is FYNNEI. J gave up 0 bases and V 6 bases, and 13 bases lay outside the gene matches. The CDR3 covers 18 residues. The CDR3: CASREDRAAQYSNQPQHF. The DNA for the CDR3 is TGTGCCAGCAGAGAGGACAGGGCGGCCCAATATAGCAATCAGCCCCAGCATTTT.

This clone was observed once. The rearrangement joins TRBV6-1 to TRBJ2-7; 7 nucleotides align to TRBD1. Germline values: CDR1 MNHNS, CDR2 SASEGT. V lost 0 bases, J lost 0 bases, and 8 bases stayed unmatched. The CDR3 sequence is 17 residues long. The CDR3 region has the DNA TGTGCCAGCAGTGAAGCCGACAGGGTAGCTTCCTCCTACGAGCAGTACTTC. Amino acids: CASSEADRVASSYEQYF.

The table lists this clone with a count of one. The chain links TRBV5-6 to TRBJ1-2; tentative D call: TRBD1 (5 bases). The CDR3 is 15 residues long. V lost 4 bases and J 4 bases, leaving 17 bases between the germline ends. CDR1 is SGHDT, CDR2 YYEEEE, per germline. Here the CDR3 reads CASSGPRRGVYGYTF. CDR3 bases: TGTGCCAGCAGCGGGCCGAGGAGGGGTGTCTATGGCTACACCTTC.

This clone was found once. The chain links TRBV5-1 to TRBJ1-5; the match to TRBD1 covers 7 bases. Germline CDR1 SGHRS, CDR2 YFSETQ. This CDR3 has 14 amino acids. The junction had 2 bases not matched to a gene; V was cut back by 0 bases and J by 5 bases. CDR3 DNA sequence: TGCGCCAGCAGCTTGGAGGGGGCACATCAGCCCCAGCATTTT. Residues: CASSLEGAHQPQHF. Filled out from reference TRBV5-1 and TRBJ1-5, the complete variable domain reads KAGVTQTPRYLIKTRGQQVTLSCSPISGHRSVSWYQQTPGQGLQFLFEYFSETQRNKGNFPGRFSGRQFSNSRSEMNVSTLELGDSALYLCASSLEGAHQPQHFGDGTRLSIL.